Listed below are T cell receptor beta chains from one sample, sequenced in a study of blood T cell repertoires in COVID-19. Some clones are missing from TCRdb's copy, which holds only in-frame ones; the method was immunoSEQ multiplex PCR. The data hold about 140,000 clones, with around 83% observed a single time. Source material: peripheral blood. The receptor set was obtained from a woman of 80 years or more with acute or convalescent COVID-19. CDR3s include the opening cysteine and the closing phenylalanine or tryptophan. A D gene is named only where the DNA matches it firmly. Only some rows state a clone size, as once, few, many or a class for expanded clones.

cdr3_aa cdr3_nt v_call clone_size j_call d_call
CASSHAGAGDEQYF TGTGCCAGCAGCCATGCCGGAGCGGGGGACGAGCAGTACTTC TRBV3-1/TRBV3-2 . TRBJ2-7 TRBD2
CASSLSINTEAFF TGCGCCAGCAGCCTAAGTATAAACACTGAAGCTTTCTTT TRBV5-1 . TRBJ1-1 .
CATSDQPSGANFQETQYF TGTGCCACCAGTGATCAACCTAGCGGGGCAAATTTCCAAGAGACCCAGTACTTC TRBV24-1 . TRBJ2-5 TRBD2
CARSGTGGEAFF TGTGCCAGAAGCGGGACAGGGGGTGAAGCTTTCTTT TRBV5-3 once TRBJ1-1 TRBD1
CASSVDRGYGYTF TGTGCCAGCAGCGTCGACAGAGGCTATGGCTACACCTTC TRBV7-2 . TRBJ1-2 .
CASSRTGTNQETQYF TGTGCCAGCAGCCGGACAGGTACCAACCAAGAGACCCAGTACTTC TRBV28 many TRBJ2-5 TRBD1
CASSYSGDQPQHF TGTGCCAGCAGTTACTCAGGGGATCAGCCCCAGCATTTT TRBV6-6 . TRBJ1-5 .
CASSLVLAGSDTQYF TGTGCCAGCAGCTTAGTTCTAGCGGGGTCAGATACGCAGTATTTT TRBV7-9 few TRBJ2-3 TRBD2
CASSLIPGHQGYEQYF TGTGCCAGCTCACTCATCCCGGGACACCAAGGCTACGAGCAGTACTTC TRBV18 . TRBJ2-7 .
CASSQQGTVEAFF TGTGCCAGCAGCCAACAGGGGACAGTAGAAGCTTTCTTT TRBV3-1/TRBV3-2 . TRBJ1-1 TRBD1
CASSERRPREYGYTF TGCGCCAGCAGTGAACGGCGTCCAAGGGAGTATGGCTACACCTTC TRBV10-2 . TRBJ1-2 .
CSASGGGRETQYF TGCAGTGCTAGTGGTGGGGGCCGGGAGACCCAGTACTTC TRBV20-1 . TRBJ2-5 .
CATPRDRGNGYTF TGTGCCACCCCCCGGGACAGGGGAAATGGCTACACCTTC TRBV28 . TRBJ1-2 TRBD1
CASSPKADWEPYEQYF TGCGCCAGCAGTCCTAAAGCGGACTGGGAGCCCTACGAGCAGTACTTC TRBV23-1 . TRBJ2-7 .
CASSIGGGHYGYTF TGTGCCAGTAGTATAGGAGGAGGGCACTATGGCTACACCTTC TRBV19 . TRBJ1-2 .
CASSHETGDAFF TGTGCCAGCAGCCACGAGACAGGGGACGCTTTCTTT TRBV3-1/TRBV3-2 . TRBJ1-1 TRBD1
CASRVDRVNEQFF TGTGCCAGCAGAGTCGACAGGGTGAATGAGCAGTTCTTC TRBV2 . TRBJ2-1 TRBD1
CASSWTRAHNEQFF TGTGCCAGTAGTTGGACTAGGGCGCACAATGAGCAGTTCTTC TRBV19 . TRBJ2-1 TRBD2
CASSSQGSNEQFF TGTGCCAGCAGCTCCCAGGGTTCCAATGAGCAGTTCTTC TRBV11-2 . TRBJ2-1 .
CASSADDGQPSPLHF TGTGCCAGCAGCGCAGATGATGGACAGCCCTCACCCCTCCACTTT TRBV9 once TRBJ1-6 .
CATRPSTGGDTEAFF TGTGCCACCAGGCCCTCAACGGGGGGGGACACTGAAGCTTTCTTT TRBV24-1 . TRBJ1-1 .
CASSARPGELFF TGTGCCAGCAGTGCGCGGCCCGGGGAGCTGTTTTTT TRBV2 . TRBJ2-2 .
CASSLGLWTSTDTQYF TGTGCCAGCAGCTTGGGTTTATGGACTAGCACAGATACGCAGTATTTT TRBV5-6 once TRBJ2-3 .
CASSLIGTGVFNQPQHF TGTGCCAGCAGTTTAATAGGGACAGGGGTATTCAATCAGCCCCAGCATTTT TRBV28 few TRBJ1-5 TRBD1
CASSGLSGANVLTF TGTGCCAGCAGTGGGCTCTCTGGGGCCAACGTCCTGACTTTC TRBV2 few TRBJ2-6 .
CASSSGTSGNYEQYF TGTGCCAGCAGTTCTGGGACTAGCGGGAACTACGAGCAGTACTTC TRBV28 . TRBJ2-7 TRBD2
CASSPGEAYEQYF TGCGCCAGCAGCCCGGGGGAAGCCTACGAGCAGTACTTC TRBV4-1 . TRBJ2-7 .
CASSSPGQATNQPQHF TGTGCCAGTAGTTCCCCGGGACAGGCGACCAATCAGCCCCAGCATTTT TRBV19 . TRBJ1-5 TRBD1
CASSTLTGLAVYNEQFF TGTGCCAGCAGCACCCTAACGGGACTAGCGGTCTACAATGAGCAGTTCTTC TRBV7-2 . TRBJ2-1 TRBD2
CASSGTSSGANVLTF TGTGCCAGCAGTGGCACTAGCTCTGGGGCCAACGTCCTGACTTTC TRBV2 once TRBJ2-6 .
CASSLATGQETQYF TGTGCCAGCAGCTTAGCGACAGGGCAAGAGACCCAGTACTTC TRBV7-9 . TRBJ2-5 TRBD1
CASSLIGGTGELFF TGCGCCAGCAGCCTGATCGGGGGCACCGGGGAGCTGTTTTTT TRBV4-1 few TRBJ2-2 .
CASSQAPTSGGAKDTQYF TGTGCCAGCAGCCAAGCCCCAACTAGCGGGGGGGCCAAAGATACGCAGTATTTT TRBV4-2 . TRBJ2-3 TRBD2
CASSLGAGGFNEQYF TGTGCCAGCAGCTTGGGGGCAGGGGGCTTCAACGAGCAGTACTTC TRBV28 . TRBJ2-7 TRBD1
CASSLGTSGRSRYNEQFF TGTGCCAGCAGCTTGGGGACTAGCGGGAGGAGCCGATACAATGAGCAGTTCTTC TRBV7-9 . TRBJ2-1 TRBD2
CASSAGGQQYF TGTGCCAGCAGTGCGGGGGGGCAGCAGTACTTC TRBV6-6 . TRBJ2-7 TRBD2
CASSKGHRDRRPLHF TGTGCCAGCAGTAAAGGTCACAGGGACCGTCGTCCCCTCCACTTT TRBV27 . TRBJ1-6 .
CASSLGDREDQPQHF TGTGCCAGCAGTTTAGGGGACAGGGAAGATCAGCCCCAGCATTTT TRBV28 . TRBJ1-5 TRBD1
CASSYGGPNEKLFF TGTGCCAGCAGCTACGGAGGGCCTAATGAAAAACTGTTTTTT TRBV5-5 few TRBJ1-4 .
CASSLAGGEGSPLHF TGCGCCAGCAGCTTGGCAGGTGGGGAGGGTTCACCCCTCCACTTT TRBV5-1 few TRBJ1-6 .
CASSLGGSANEQFF TGTGCCAGCAGCTTAGGCGGGAGTGCGAATGAGCAGTTCTTC TRBV7-2 . TRBJ2-1 TRBD2
CASSSGGRIMEFF TGTGCCAGCAGCTCGGGGGGTAGAATAATGGAGTTCTTC TRBV5-4 . TRBJ2-1 TRBD2
CAWSGTSRGEQYF TGTGCCTGGAGTGGTACCTCCCGAGGCGAGCAGTACTTC TRBV30 few TRBJ2-7 .
CASSLGPADTQYF TGCGCCAGCAGCTTGGGCCCAGCGGATACGCAGTATTTT TRBV5-1 . TRBJ2-3 .
CASIYQGETF TGTGCCAGCATCTACCAGGGTGAAACCTTC TRBV27 few TRBJ1-2 .
CASSSRNLRDRGEKLFF TGTGCCAGCAGTTCCAGGAATCTCCGGGACAGGGGGGAAAAACTGTTTTTT TRBV27 . TRBJ1-4 TRBD1
CASSQRQGTQPQHF TGCGCCAGCAGCCAACGACAGGGTACTCAGCCCCAGCATTTT TRBV4-1 few TRBJ1-5 TRBD1
CASSSGTGFTGELFF TGTGCCAGCAGCTCTGGGACAGGGTTTACCGGGGAGCTGTTTTTT TRBV5-6 . TRBJ2-2 TRBD1
CASRQDPPEKLFF TGTGCCAGCAGACAGGATCCCCCCGAAAAACTGTTTTTT TRBV6-5 . TRBJ1-4 .
CASSYSPVSSYNEQFF TGTGCCAGCAGCTACAGCCCGGTTAGCTCCTACAATGAGCAGTTCTTC TRBV9 . TRBJ2-1 .
CATSPEWLAGGRFHEQYF TGTGCCACCAGCCCAGAGTGGCTAGCGGGGGGGAGGTTCCACGAGCAGTACTTC TRBV15 . TRBJ2-7 TRBD2
CASSRSGLVGMNTEAFF TGTGCCAGTAGTCGATCGGGGTTAGTCGGGATGAACACTGAAGCTTTCTTT TRBV19 . TRBJ1-1 .
CASGGGLAGPYEQYF TGTGCCAGCGGAGGGGGGCTAGCGGGCCCCTACGAGCAGTACTTC TRBV28 . TRBJ2-7 TRBD2
CASSHRRAPLYNEQFF TGTGCCAGCTCACATAGGCGGGCCCCCCTCTACAATGAGCAGTTCTTC TRBV18 . TRBJ2-1 .